A selection of T cell receptor beta chains follows, all from one sample in a study of cytomegalovirus exposure and HLA in healthy donors. TCRdb's copy holds only in-frame clones and misses some; the assay was immunoSEQ multiplex PCR. The table shows 95,000 to 100,000 clones, with around 83% occurring only once. The sequencing sample was made of PBMCs. Source of these receptors: a man between 25 and 39 years old in good health and CMV-seronegative. Each CDR3 is given with its conserved first and last residue. The order of the fields is D gene, clone size, CDR3 length, V gene, J gene, CDR3 DNA, CDR3 protein. D genes are given only for firm matches. The size field is filled for only some rows; it gives once, few, many or a size class.

D: -
size: -
length: 13
V: TRBV2
J: TRBJ1-6
DNA: TGTGCCAGCAATAGGATTCGGACAGAAACCATCCACTTT
CDR3: CASNRIRTETIHF

D: -
size: few
length: 16
V: TRBV19
J: TRBJ2-3
DNA: TGTGCCAGTAGTGGTACAGGGCATCCCCACACAGATACGCAGTATTTT
CDR3: CASSGTGHPHTDTQYF

D: -
size: -
length: 14
V: TRBV5-1
J: TRBJ1-4
DNA: TGCGCCAGCAGGGAGACTTCAGGCGGGGAAAAACTGTTTTTT
CDR3: CASRETSGGEKLFF

D: -
size: -
length: 15
V: TRBV7-9
J: TRBJ1-4
DNA: TGTGCCAGCAGCTTCGCGGGGGCTGGTCATGAAAAACTGTTTTTT
CDR3: CASSFAGAGHEKLFF

D: TRBD2
size: -
length: 14
V: TRBV7-3
J: TRBJ2-3
DNA: TGTGCCAGCAGCTCGGGACTAGCGCGAGATACGCAGTATTTT
CDR3: CASSSGLARDTQYF

D: TRBD1
size: -
length: 16
V: TRBV11-1
J: TRBJ2-2
DNA: TGTGCCAGCAGCCAAGGACAGGTTCCGAACACCGGGGAGCTGTTTTTT
CDR3: CASSQGQVPNTGELFF

D: TRBD2
size: -
length: 14
V: TRBV6-6
J: TRBJ2-5
DNA: TGTGCCAGCGTGGCGGGGGGGCACAAAGAGACCCAGTACTTC
CDR3: CASVAGGHKETQYF

D: TRBD2
size: -
length: 17
V: TRBV6-1
J: TRBJ2-1
DNA: TGTGCCAGCAGTGGCAGCGGGAGACCCTTCTCCTACAATGAGCAGTTCTTC
CDR3: CASSGSGRPFSYNEQFF

D: -
size: -
length: 15
V: TRBV6-1
J: TRBJ1-6
DNA: TGTGCCAGCAGTGTACTAGGACCATCCGATTCACCCCTCCACTTT
CDR3: CASSVLGPSDSPLHF

D: -
size: -
length: 14
V: TRBV7-2
J: TRBJ2-5
DNA: TGTGCCAGCAGCCACCAGGGACACCGGGAGACCCAGTACTTC
CDR3: CASSHQGHRETQYF

D: -
size: -
length: 13
V: TRBV11-3
J: TRBJ1-2
DNA: TGTGCCAGCCACTCGTGTGTAAACTATGGCTACACCTTC
CDR3: CASHSCVNYGYTF

D: -
size: -
length: 13
V: TRBV7-2
J: TRBJ2-5
DNA: TGTGCCAGCAGTCATGTAGCGGAGGAGACCCAGTACTTC
CDR3: CASSHVAEETQYF

D: TRBD1
size: -
length: 16
V: TRBV4-1
J: TRBJ2-5
DNA: TGCGCCAGCAGCCAAGAAGTCGGGACAGGGGGCGCGGCCCAGTACTTC
CDR3: CASSQEVGTGGAAQYF

D: -
size: -
length: 13
V: TRBV19
J: TRBJ1-2
DNA: TGTGCCAGTAGTCCCCAAGGACAGTATGGCTACACCTTC
CDR3: CASSPQGQYGYTF

D: TRBD1
size: -
length: 17
V: TRBV9
J: TRBJ2-5
DNA: TGTGCCAGCAGCGTAGCCCTCAGACAGGGGGCTGGGGAGACCCAGTACTTC
CDR3: CASSVALRQGAGETQYF

D: TRBD2
size: -
length: 17
V: TRBV4-2
J: TRBJ2-2
DNA: TGTGCCAGCAGCCTCCCAGGCGGACTAGCGGCTACCGGGGAGCTGTTTTTT
CDR3: CASSLPGGLAATGELFF

D: -
size: -
length: 12
V: TRBV5-1
J: TRBJ2-4
DNA: TGCGCCAGCAGCCTCCAAGGGGCGATTCAGTACTTC
CDR3: CASSLQGAIQYF

D: -
size: -
length: 13
V: TRBV6-1
J: TRBJ1-5
DNA: TGTGCCAGCAGTGAATTAAGCAATCAGCCCCAGCATTTT
CDR3: CASSELSNQPQHF

D: -
size: once
length: 15
V: TRBV6-1
J: TRBJ1-2
DNA: TGTGCCAGCAGTCCCCGGGGGGGAGTTAGCTATGGCTACACCTTC
CDR3: CASSPRGGVSYGYTF

D: -
size: -
length: 11
V: TRBV28
J: TRBJ1-2
DNA: TGTGCCAGCACCCCAGGCTATGGCTACACCTTC
CDR3: CASTPGYGYTF

D: TRBD1
size: -
length: 12
V: TRBV6-5
J: TRBJ2-7
DNA: TGTGCCAGCAGTCGGACAGGCTACGAGCAGTACTTC
CDR3: CASSRTGYEQYF

D: -
size: -
length: 13
V: TRBV5-8
J: TRBJ2-5
DNA: TGTGCCAGCAGCTTAGCGCCCCAAGAGACCCAGTACTTC
CDR3: CASSLAPQETQYF

D: TRBD1
size: -
length: 14
V: TRBV2
J: TRBJ2-7
DNA: TGTGCCAGCAGTTCCCCAGACAGGGGCTACGAGCAGTACTTC
CDR3: CASSSPDRGYEQYF

D: -
size: -
length: 13
V: TRBV11-2
J: TRBJ1-2
DNA: TGTGCCAGCAGCCAAAGCGGGACGTGGGGCTACACCTTC
CDR3: CASSQSGTWGYTF

D: -
size: -
length: 15
V: TRBV27
J: TRBJ1-5
DNA: TGTGCCAGCAGTCCCTGGCCCGGGACGGGGGGGCCCCAGCATTTT
CDR3: CASSPWPGTGGPQHF

D: -
size: -
length: 11
V: TRBV30
J: TRBJ1-2
DNA: TGTGCCTCAGGAGGGAACTATGGCTACACCTTC
CDR3: CASGGNYGYTF

D: -
size: -
length: 16
V: TRBV5-1
J: TRBJ2-6
DNA: TGCGCCAGCAGCTTGGCCGGGCGGGAAAAGGCCAACGTCCTGACTTTC
CDR3: CASSLAGREKANVLTF

D: -
size: -
length: 12
V: TRBV6-6
J: TRBJ1-3
DNA: TGTGCCAGCAATCCTTCTGGAAACACCATATATTTT
CDR3: CASNPSGNTIYF

D: -
size: -
length: 15
V: TRBV5-1
J: TRBJ1-1
DNA: TGCGCCAGCAGCTTGGTGGCCAGTTCGAACACTGAAGCTTTCTTT
CDR3: CASSLVASSNTEAFF

D: TRBD2
size: -
length: 14
V: TRBV7-9
J: TRBJ2-1
DNA: TGTGCCAGCGGTCTAGCTAGCGGGATGAATGAGCAGTTCTTC
CDR3: CASGLASGMNEQFF

D: TRBD1
size: -
length: 17
V: TRBV10-1
J: TRBJ2-7
DNA: TGCGCCAGCAGTGAGTACCCAAAGACAGGGGGGAACTACGAGCAGTACTTC
CDR3: CASSEYPKTGGNYEQYF

D: -
size: -
length: 12
V: TRBV10-3
J: TRBJ1-2
DNA: TGTGCCATCAGGGGGCAGATCTATGGCTACACCTTC
CDR3: CAIRGQIYGYTF

D: TRBD1
size: -
length: 15
V: TRBV18
J: TRBJ2-7
DNA: TGTGCCAGCTCACCAATTCCGGGACAGGGTAACGAGCAGTACTTC
CDR3: CASSPIPGQGNEQYF

D: TRBD2
size: -
length: 18
V: TRBV4-1
J: TRBJ2-3
DNA: TGCGCCAGCAGCCAAGATATTTGGGGGACTAGCGGATTAAATACGCAGTATTTT
CDR3: CASSQDIWGTSGLNTQYF